These 26 T cell receptor beta chains share one sample of origin, sequenced in a study of T cells in Graves' hyperthyroidism and ophthalmopathy. It was RNA transcripts that yielded the amplified TCR beta CDR3 regions. The HTBI primer set served for first-round RT-PCR of the TCR CDR3. One entry per CDR3 protein results from TCRdb running MiXCR on the multiplex PCR reads. Of some 720,000 distinct CDR3 sequences listed, around 17% are singletons. Sequencing was performed on blood. Every receptor here comes from a man between 18 and 29 years old with Graves' hyperthyroidism.

This clonotype was recorded at least ten times. The chain recombines TRBV28 with TRBJ2-7, with 8 bases that match TRBD1. The germline V gene has CDR1 MDHEN and CDR2 SYDVKM. Unmatched junction bases numbered 8, after V lost 4 bases and J lost 6 bases. This CDR3 has 14 residues. The CDR3 coding sequence is TGTGCCAGCAGTTCCTCGGACAGGGTAGGCGAGCAGTACTTC. Protein product: CASSSSDRVGEQYF.

The chain has TRBV7-9 and TRBJ1-5; TRBD1 matches at 7 bases. With V trimmed by 5 bases and J by 5 bases, 9 bases remained unmatched. This CDR3 comprises 15 residues. Germline V gene sequence: CDR1 SEHNR, CDR2 FQNEAQ (reference sequence). The CDR3 DNA reads as TGTGCCAGCAGCCTCGGGACAGATGACGATCAGCCCCAGCATTTT. Translating it yields CASSLGTDDDQPQHF.

The chain employs TRBV7-6 and TRBJ1-2, with D unclear. V was pared by 4 bases and J by 13 bases, with 16 bases between. This CDR3 is 12 amino acids long. CDR1 is SGHVS, CDR2 FNYEAQ, per germline. CDR3 amino acids: CASSSLGGIRTF. The CDR3 nucleotides read TGTGCCAGCAGCTCCTTAGGCGGAATCCGCACCTTC. Full variable domain (rest looked up from reference TRBV7-6 and TRBJ1-2): GAGVSQSPRYKVTKRGQDVALRCDPISGHVSLYWYRQALGQGPEFLTYFNYEAQQDKSGLPNDRFSAERPEGSISTLTIQRTEQRDSAMYRCASSSLGGIRTFGSGTRLTVV.

At least ten counts were recorded for this clonotype. This chain joins TRBV7-2 and TRBJ2-1, with TRBD2 identical over 13 bases. V lost 3 bases to trimming and J lost 5 bases; unmatched junction nucleotides: 7. The CDR3 spans 17 residues. Germline lookup yields CDR1 SGHTA and CDR2 FQGNSA. The CDR3 is CASSLKGLAGRDNEQFF. The CDR3 region has the DNA TGTGCCAGCAGCTTGAAGGGACTAGCGGGACGTGACAATGAGCAGTTCTTC.

The rearrangement uses TRBV5-6 and TRBJ2-7, with 8 positions matching TRBD2. The germline V gene has CDR1 SGHDT and CDR2 YYEEEE. The ends lost 6 bases at V and 0 bases at J; junction bases unmatched: 14. CDR3 length: 17 amino acids. The CDR3 loop is CASNPVGSGTTSYEQYF. Here the CDR3 DNA reads TGTGCCAGCAACCCCGTCGGTAGCGGGACCACCTCCTACGAGCAGTACTTC.

Only a few counts were recorded for this clonotype. CDR3 sequence: CSASEPSAHQETQYF. The CDR3 region has the DNA TGCAGTGCTAGTGAGCCTAGCGCGCACCAAGAGACCCAGTACTTC. This chain joins TRBV20-1 and TRBJ2-5, with D perhaps matching TRBD2 (6 bases). CDR1 DFQATT and CDR2 SNEGSKA come from the germline V gene (reference sequence). The CDR3 consists of 15 residues. V lost 3 bases and J lost 0, with 14 bases in between.

This clonotype has just a few counts. This chain links TRBV19 with TRBJ1-2, with 8 bases lining up with TRBD1. The CDR3 has 15 amino acids. V gave up 4 bases and J gave up 3 bases; unmatched junction bases: 7. Germline loops: CDR1 LNHDA, CDR2 SQIVND (reference sequence). In nucleotides, the CDR3 is TGTGCCAGTAGTAGGGTCGGGACAGGCGACTATGGCTACACCTTC. Protein product: CASSRVGTGDYGYTF.

V is TRBV9 and J is TRBJ2-1; 12 nucleotides align to TRBD2. With 3 bases clipped from V and 0 bases from J, the junction kept 13 bases outside the gene matches. The CDR3 extends over 20 amino acids. Germline CDR1 reads SGDLS; CDR2 reads YYNGEE. The CDR3, as DNA: TGTGCCAGCAGCGCCAGCACCACTAGCGGGAGGAGAAGCTCCTACAATGAGCAGTTCTTC. Translation gives CASSASTTSGRRSSYNEQFF.

This clonotype has just a few counts. The gene calls are TRBV14 and TRBJ2-3, with D unclear. This CDR3 is built from 15 residues. CDR1 SGHDN and CDR2 FVKESK come from the germline V gene. V dropped 2 bases and J dropped 3 bases, with 12 bases sitting between them. The CDR3 DNA reads as TGTGCCAGCAGCCAATCCCTGCCCAAGACAGATACGCAGTATTTT. Amino acids: CASSQSLPKTDTQYF.

This clonotype occurred once. V usage is TRBV20-1 and J usage is TRBJ2-4, with D possibly TRBD2 on 6 matching bases. The CDR3 contains 12 residues. Germline values: CDR1 DFQATT, CDR2 SNEGSKA (reference sequence). V lost 6 bases, J lost 9 bases, and 15 bases lay in between. The DNA for the CDR3 is TGCAGTGCCAGGGACGGGGGAGGCATTCAGTACTTC. It is translated as CSARDGGGIQYF.

This chain connects TRBV28 to TRBJ2-1; no reliable D call. Germline V gene sequence: CDR1 MDHEN, CDR2 SYDVKM. The CDR3 totals 12 residues. V was cut by 6 bases and J by 4 bases, with 7 bases left in between. The CDR3 DNA is TGTGCCAGCAGCCACTTATACAATGAGCAGTTCTTC. It codes for CASSHLYNEQFF.

This clonotype was counted only a few times. This chain uses TRBV7-2 with TRBJ2-7, with D unresolved. V was shortened by 5 bases and J by 2 bases, with 16 bases between the two germline ends. Germline values: CDR1 SGHTA, CDR2 FQGNSA. This CDR3 contains 15 residues. As DNA, the CDR3 is TGTGCCAGCAGCCCAGACCAGGTCCTTACCTACGAGCAGTACTTC. Translating gives CASSPDQVLTYEQYF.

V is TRBV4-2 and J is TRBJ2-3, with 7 bases aligning to TRBD2. The length of the CDR3 is 17 residues. Trimming at V came to 0 bases and at J to 2 bases, leaving 8 bases not matched to a gene. Germline values: CDR1 LGHNA, CDR2 YNFKEQ. The CDR3 DNA reads TGTGCCAGCAGCCAAGATCTTGGACTAGAATTCACAGATACGCAGTATTTT. Translating gives CASSQDLGLEFTDTQYF.

The chain joins TRBV7-3 to TRBJ1-2, with D perhaps matching TRBD1 (6 bases). V was shortened by 5 bases and J by 0 bases, with 22 bases between the two germline ends. This CDR3 is 18 amino acids long. From germline, CDR1 is SGHTA and CDR2 FQGTGA. The CDR3 DNA follows: TGTGCCAGCAGCCAAAGGGGGTCAGGAGAATCAACTAACTATGGCTACACCTTC. This gives the protein CASSQRGSGESTNYGYTF.

This chain joins TRBV19 and TRBJ1-5, with 7 bases lining up with TRBD1. This CDR3 contains 15 residues. Per the germline V gene, CDR1 is LNHDA and CDR2 is SQIVND (reference sequence). The ends lost 7 bases at V and 0 bases at J; junction bases unmatched: 6. Here the CDR3 DNA reads TGTGCCAGTACCTCGACAGGGAATAGCAATCAGCCCCAGCATTTT. Translation gives CASTSTGNSNQPQHF. Together with reference TRBV19 and TRBJ1-5, the CDR3 gives the full variable domain: DGGITQSPKYLFRKEGQNVTLSCEQNLNHDAMYWYRQDPGQGLRLIYYSQIVNDFQKGDIAEGYSVSREKKESFPLTVTSAQKNPTAFYLCASTSTGNSNQPQHFGDGTRLSIL.

Written as DNA, the CDR3 is TGCAGTGCCAATCAAGGGCGGGTGGATGAGCAGTTCTTC. Protein product: CSANQGRVDEQFF. The chain combines TRBV20-1 with TRBJ2-1, with D possibly matching TRBD2 (5 bases). The germline CDR1 and CDR2 sequences are DFQATT and SNEGSKA (reference sequence). V lost 6 bases and J 8 bases, leaving 17 bases between the germline ends. The CDR3 loop spans 13 amino acids.

The chain joins TRBV28 to TRBJ2-5, with D hard to call. V was trimmed by 4 bases and J by 4 bases, leaving 16 bases between them. Germline assignment: CDR1 MDHEN and CDR2 SYDVKM. The CDR3 extends over 15 amino acids. CDR3 DNA sequence: TGTGCCAGCAGTTGGTATAGGACCACGGGAGAGACCCAGTACTTC. This translates into CASSWYRTTGETQYF.

The sample holds many counts of this clonotype. The chain joins TRBV18 to TRBJ1-1; D is ambiguous. Germline assignment: CDR1 KGHSH and CDR2 LQKENI. V dropped 2 bases and J dropped 0 bases, with 10 bases sitting between them. There are 15 residues in the CDR3. This chain's CDR3 is CASSPTMSMNTEAFF. The CDR3 DNA sequence: TGTGCCAGCTCACCAACGATGAGCATGAACACTGAAGCTTTCTTT. Based on the CDR3 plus reference TRBV18 and TRBJ1-1, the full variable domain is NAGVMQNPRHLVRRRGQEARLRCSPMKGHSHVYWYRQLPEEGLKFMVYLQKENIIDESGMPKERFSAEFPKEGPSILRIQQVVRGDSAAYFCASSPTMSMNTEAFFGQGTRLTVV.

A note on this clonotype: One base away lies a much larger clone, so this may be a sequencing read error. The chain employs TRBV18 and TRBJ2-5; D is undetermined. From germline, CDR1 is KGHSH and CDR2 LQKENI. This CDR3 comprises 14 residues. V was clipped by 0 bases and J by 1 base, with 6 bases between them. This chain's CDR3 is CASSPPRTQETQYF. As DNA, the CDR3 is TGTGCCAGCTCACCACCGCGGACCCAAGAGACCCAGTACTTC.

This chain uses TRBV11-2 with TRBJ2-4, with TRBD2 matching over 8 bases. V shed 5 bases, J shed 9 bases, and the junction held 6 bases outside the gene matches. CDR3 length equals 13 residues. The germline CDR1 and CDR2 sequences are SGHAT and FQNNGV. This CDR3 reads CASSTATSAIQYF. DNA for the CDR3: TGTGCCAGCAGCACAGCGACTAGCGCCATTCAGTACTTC.

This clonotype was recorded many times. This chain connects TRBV5-6 to TRBJ1-5, with D possibly matching TRBD1 (6 bases). Germline CDR1 SGHDT, CDR2 YYEEEE. V dropped 1 base and J dropped 2 bases, with 22 bases sitting between them. This CDR3 region has 19 residues. In nucleotides, the CDR3 is TGTGCCAGCAGCTTGTACCACCCGGGGGGCTCAGGGGGCAATCAGCCCCAGCATTTT. Its protein is CASSLYHPGGSGGNQPQHF.

The V call is TRBV11-2, the J call TRBJ2-5; 10 bases are shared with TRBD2. The trim removed 4 bases at V and 4 bases at J, leaving 6 bases unmatched. Germline values: CDR1 SGHAT, CDR2 FQNNGV. This CDR3 spans 15 amino acids. The CDR3 DNA reads TGTGCCAGCAGCTGGGAAGCGGGAGGGGGAGAGACCCAGTACTTC. Translated, it gives CASSWEAGGGETQYF.

This sequence joins TRBV3-1 and TRBJ1-5, with no clear D. V lost 4 bases, J lost 7 bases, and 11 bases lay in between. CDR3 size: 13 residues. Germline V gives CDR1 LGHDT, CDR2 YNNKEL (reference sequence). The CDR3 nucleotides read TGTGCCAGCAGCCCAAACCCGGGGCAGCCCCAGCATTTT. It is translated as CASSPNPGQPQHF.

V usage is TRBV27 and J usage is TRBJ2-2; 11 positions match TRBD2. This CDR3 spans 16 amino acids. The germline V gene has CDR1 MNHEY and CDR2 SMNVEV (reference sequence). V shed 6 bases and J 7 bases; nucleotides not matched to a gene: 10. The CDR3 loop is CASRATSGRFGGELFF. The CDR3 region has the DNA TGTGCCAGCAGAGCTACTAGCGGGAGATTCGGCGGGGAGCTGTTTTTT.

This clonotype was observed a few times. J is TRBJ1-3 and V is TRBV5-1; maybe TRBD1 (5 bases). V was trimmed by 0 bases and J by 0 bases, leaving 13 bases between them. Germline V gives CDR1 SGHRS, CDR2 YFSETQ. The CDR3 sequence is 17 residues long. CDR3 amino acids: CASSLESVGTSGNTIYF. CDR3 nucleotides: TGCGCCAGCAGCTTGGAGTCGGTGGGGACCTCTGGAAACACCATATATTTT.

The chain carries TRBV15 and TRBJ2-5, with D perhaps matching TRBD2 (6 bases). CDR3 length: 17 residues. Trimming left V 4 bases short and J 2 bases short, with 20 bases between. CDR1 is LNHNV, CDR2 YYDKDF, per germline (reference sequence). CDR3 protein: CATSTGEQRAAQETQYF. Written as DNA, the CDR3 is TGTGCCACCAGCACTGGAGAGCAGCGGGCCGCTCAAGAGACCCAGTACTTC.